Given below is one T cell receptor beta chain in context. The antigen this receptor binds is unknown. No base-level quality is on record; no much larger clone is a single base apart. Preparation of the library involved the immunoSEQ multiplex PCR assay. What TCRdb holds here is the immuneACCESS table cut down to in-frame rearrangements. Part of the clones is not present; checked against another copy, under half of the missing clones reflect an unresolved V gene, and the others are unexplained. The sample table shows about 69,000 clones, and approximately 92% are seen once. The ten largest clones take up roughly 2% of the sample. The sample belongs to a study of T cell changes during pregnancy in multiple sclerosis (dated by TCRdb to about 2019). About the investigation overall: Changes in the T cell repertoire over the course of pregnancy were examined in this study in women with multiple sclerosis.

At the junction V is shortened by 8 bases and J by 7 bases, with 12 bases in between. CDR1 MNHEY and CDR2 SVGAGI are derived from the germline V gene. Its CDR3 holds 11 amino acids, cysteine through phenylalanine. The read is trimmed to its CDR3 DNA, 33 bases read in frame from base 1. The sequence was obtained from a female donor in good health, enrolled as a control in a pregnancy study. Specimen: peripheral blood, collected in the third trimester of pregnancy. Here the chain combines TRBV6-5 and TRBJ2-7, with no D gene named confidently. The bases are TGTGCCAGCTTTTCAAAGAGAGAGCAGTACTTC. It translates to CASFSKREQYF.